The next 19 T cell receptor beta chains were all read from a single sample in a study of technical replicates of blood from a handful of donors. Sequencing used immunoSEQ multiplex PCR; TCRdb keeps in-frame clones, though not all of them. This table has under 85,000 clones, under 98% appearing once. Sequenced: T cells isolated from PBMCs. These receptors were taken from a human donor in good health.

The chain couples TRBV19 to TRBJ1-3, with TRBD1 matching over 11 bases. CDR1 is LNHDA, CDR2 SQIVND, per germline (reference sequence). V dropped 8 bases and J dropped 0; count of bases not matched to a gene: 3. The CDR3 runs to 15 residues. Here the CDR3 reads CASGQGASSGNTIYF. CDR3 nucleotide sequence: TGTGCCAGTGGACAGGGGGCAAGCTCTGGAAACACCATATATTTT.

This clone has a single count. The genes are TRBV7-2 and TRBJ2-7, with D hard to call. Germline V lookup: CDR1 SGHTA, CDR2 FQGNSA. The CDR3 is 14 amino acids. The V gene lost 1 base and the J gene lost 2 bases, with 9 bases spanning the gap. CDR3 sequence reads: CASSLGPGTYEQYF. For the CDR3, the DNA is TGTGCCAGCAGCTTAGGACCAGGTACCTACGAGCAGTACTTC.

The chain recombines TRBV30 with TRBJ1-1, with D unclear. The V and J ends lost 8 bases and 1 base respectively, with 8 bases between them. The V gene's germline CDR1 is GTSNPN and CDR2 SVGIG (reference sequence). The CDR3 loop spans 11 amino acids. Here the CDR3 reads CAGNRNTEAFF. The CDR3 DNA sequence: TGTGCCGGTAACAGGAACACTGAAGCTTTCTTT. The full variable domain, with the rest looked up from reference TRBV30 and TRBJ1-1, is SQTIHQWPATLVQPVGSPLSLECTVEGTSNPNLYWYRQAAGRGLQLLFYSVGIGQISSEVPQNLSASRPQDRQFILSSKKLLLSDSGFYLCAGNRNTEAFFGQGTRLTVV.

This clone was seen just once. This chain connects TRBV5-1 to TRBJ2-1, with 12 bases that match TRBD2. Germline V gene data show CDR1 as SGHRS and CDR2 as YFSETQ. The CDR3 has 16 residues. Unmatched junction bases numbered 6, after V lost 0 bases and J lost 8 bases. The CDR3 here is CASSLALAGGLDEQFF. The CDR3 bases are TGCGCCAGCAGCTTGGCCCTAGCGGGAGGGCTGGATGAGCAGTTCTTC.

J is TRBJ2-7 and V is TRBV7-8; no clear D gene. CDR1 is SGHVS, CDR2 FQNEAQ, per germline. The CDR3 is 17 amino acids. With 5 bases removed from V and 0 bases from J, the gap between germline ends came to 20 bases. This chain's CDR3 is CASSEEVVPLSSYEQYF. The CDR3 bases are TGTGCCAGCAGCGAAGAAGTCGTGCCCTTGAGCTCCTACGAGCAGTACTTC.

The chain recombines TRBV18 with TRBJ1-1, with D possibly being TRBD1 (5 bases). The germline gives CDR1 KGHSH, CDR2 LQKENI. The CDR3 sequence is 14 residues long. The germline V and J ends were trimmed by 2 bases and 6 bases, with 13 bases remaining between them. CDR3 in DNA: TGTGCCAGCTCACCATGGGACGGGGGTTCTGAAGCTTTCTTT. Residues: CASSPWDGGSEAFF.

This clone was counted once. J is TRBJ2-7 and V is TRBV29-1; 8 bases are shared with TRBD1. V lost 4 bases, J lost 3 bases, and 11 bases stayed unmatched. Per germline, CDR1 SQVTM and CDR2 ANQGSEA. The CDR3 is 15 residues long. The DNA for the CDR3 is TGCAGCGTTGCTTACCTGGACAGGGCCCTCTACGAGCAGTACTTC. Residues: CSVAYLDRALYEQYF.

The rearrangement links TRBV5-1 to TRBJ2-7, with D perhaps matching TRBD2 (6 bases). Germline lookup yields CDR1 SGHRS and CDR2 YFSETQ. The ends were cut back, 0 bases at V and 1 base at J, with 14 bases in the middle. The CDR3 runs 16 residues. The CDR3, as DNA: TGCGCCAGCAGCTTGGGGCCGAGTGGGACTTCCTACGAGCAGTACTTC. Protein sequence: CASSLGPSGTSYEQYF.

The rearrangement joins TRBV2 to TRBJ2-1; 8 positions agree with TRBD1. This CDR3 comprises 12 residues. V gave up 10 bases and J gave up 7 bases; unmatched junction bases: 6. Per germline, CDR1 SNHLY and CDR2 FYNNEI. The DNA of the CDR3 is TGTGCCATCGAGGACAGGGAAAATGAGCAGTTCTTC. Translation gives CAIEDRENEQFF.

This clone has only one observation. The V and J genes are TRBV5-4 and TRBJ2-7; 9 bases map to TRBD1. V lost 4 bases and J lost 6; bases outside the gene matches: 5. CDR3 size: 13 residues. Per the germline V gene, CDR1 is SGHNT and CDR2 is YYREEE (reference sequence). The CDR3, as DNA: TGTGCCAGCAGCCTCACAGGGGGCGGCGAGCAGTACTTC. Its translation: CASSLTGGGEQYF.

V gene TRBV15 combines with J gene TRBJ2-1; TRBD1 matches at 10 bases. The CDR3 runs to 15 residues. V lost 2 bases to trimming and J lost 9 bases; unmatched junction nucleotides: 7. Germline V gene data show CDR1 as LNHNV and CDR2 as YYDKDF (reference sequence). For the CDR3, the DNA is TGTGCCACCAGCAGATCCGGGACAGGGGTTTTTGAGCAGTTCTTC. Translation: CATSRSGTGVFEQFF. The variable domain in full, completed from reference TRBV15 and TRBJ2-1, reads DAMVIQNPRYQVTQFGKPVTLSCSQTLNHNVMYWYQQKSSQAPKLLFHYYDKDFNNEADTPDNFQSRRPNTSFCFLDIRSPGLGDTAMYLCATSRSGTGVFEQFFGPGTRLTVL.

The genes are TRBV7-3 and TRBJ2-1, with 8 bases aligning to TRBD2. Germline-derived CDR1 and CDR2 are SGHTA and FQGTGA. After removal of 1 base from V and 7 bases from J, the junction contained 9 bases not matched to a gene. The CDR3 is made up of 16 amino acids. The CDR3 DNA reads TGTGCCAGCAGCTTAATCGGGACTAGGGGTTGGAATGAGCAGTTCTTC. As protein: CASSLIGTRGWNEQFF.

CDR3 region: CASADPRRYSYEQYF. In nucleotides, the CDR3 is TGTGCCAGCGCTGACCCCCGCAGGTACTCCTACGAGCAGTACTTC. This chain joins TRBV6-8 and TRBJ2-7; no definite D call. Germline V lookup: CDR1 MNHGY, CDR2 SAAAGT. The CDR3 has 15 residues. V shed 8 bases and J shed 0 bases, with 17 bases lying between them.

The CDR3 loop reads CASSGASEQYF. The DNA of the CDR3 is TGTGCCAGCAGCGGAGCTAGCGAGCAGTACTTC. V usage is TRBV13 and J usage is TRBJ2-7; no firm D call. The length of the CDR3 is 11 residues. CDR1 is PRHDT, CDR2 FYEKMQ, per germline (reference sequence). V dropped 5 bases and J dropped 6 bases, with 8 bases sitting between them.

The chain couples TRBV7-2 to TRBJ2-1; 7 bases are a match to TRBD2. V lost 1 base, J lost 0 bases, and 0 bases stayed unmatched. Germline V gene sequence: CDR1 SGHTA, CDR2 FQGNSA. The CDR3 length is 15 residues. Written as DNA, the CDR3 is TGTGCCAGCAGCTTAGGCGGGGGCTCCTACAATGAGCAGTTCTTC. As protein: CASSLGGGSYNEQFF.

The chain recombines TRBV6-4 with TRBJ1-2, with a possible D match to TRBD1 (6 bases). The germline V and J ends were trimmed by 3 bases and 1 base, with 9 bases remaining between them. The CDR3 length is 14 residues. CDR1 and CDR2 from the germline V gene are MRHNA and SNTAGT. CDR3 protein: CASSEGGLNYGYTF. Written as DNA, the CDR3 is TGTGCCAGCAGTGAGGGGGGGCTTAACTATGGCTACACCTTC.

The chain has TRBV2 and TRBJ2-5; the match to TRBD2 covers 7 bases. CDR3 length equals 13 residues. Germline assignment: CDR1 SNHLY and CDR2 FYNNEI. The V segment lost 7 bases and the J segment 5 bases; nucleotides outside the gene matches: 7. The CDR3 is CASMSGEGETQYF. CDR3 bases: TGTGCCAGCATGAGCGGGGAGGGGGAGACCCAGTACTTC.

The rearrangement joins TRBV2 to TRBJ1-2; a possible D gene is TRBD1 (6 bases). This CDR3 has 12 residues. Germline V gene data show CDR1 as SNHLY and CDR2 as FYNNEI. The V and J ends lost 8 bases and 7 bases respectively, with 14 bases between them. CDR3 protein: CASQRDIFGYTF. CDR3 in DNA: TGTGCCAGCCAACGGGACATTTTTGGCTACACCTTC.

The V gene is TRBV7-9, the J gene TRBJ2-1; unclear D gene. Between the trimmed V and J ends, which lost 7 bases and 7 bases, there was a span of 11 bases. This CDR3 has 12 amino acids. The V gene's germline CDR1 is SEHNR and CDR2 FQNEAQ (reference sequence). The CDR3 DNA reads TGTGCCAGCATCCTAGTCGTAAATGAGCAGTTCTTC. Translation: CASILVVNEQFF.